What follows are 29 T cell receptor beta chains derived from one specimen sequenced in a study of T cell clones after liver transplantation. Sequenced by immunoSEQ multiplex PCR; TCRdb stores in-frame clones only, minus some. The sample has 18,000 or so clones, approximately 90% seen once; the top ten hold roughly 13%. The specimen comprised CD8+ T cells from blood, sampled approximately 45 months after liver transplant. Every receptor here comes from a human patient who received a liver transplant. The graft donor may be the source of some T cells.

This chain uses TRBV5-1 with TRBJ2-3, with D unresolved. Trimming took off 0 bases at V and 4 bases at J, with 3 bases between the two ends. The CDR3 runs to 12 residues. Germline lookup yields CDR1 SGHRS and CDR2 YFSETQ. CDR3 DNA sequence: TGCGCCAGCAGCTTGGCGGCAGATACGCAGTATTTT. Amino acids: CASSLAADTQYF.

This clone was seen a single time. The chain uses TRBV19 and TRBJ2-5; D not resolved. This CDR3 is 13 amino acids long. Germline assignment: CDR1 LNHDA and CDR2 SQIVND (reference sequence). V gave up 4 bases and J gave up 5 bases, with 11 bases separating them. Here the CDR3 reads CASSSGIWETQYF. The CDR3 DNA is TGTGCCAGTAGTAGCGGAATATGGGAGACCCAGTACTTC.

This clone came up a few times. The gene calls are TRBV4-1 and TRBJ2-7; D is undetermined. With 0 bases removed from V and 4 bases from J, the gap between germline ends came to 7 bases. The CDR3 extends over 13 amino acids. CDR1 and CDR2 from the germline V gene are MGHRA and YSYEKL. The CDR3 sequence: CASSQDKWYEQYF. The CDR3 coding sequence is TGCGCCAGCAGCCAAGATAAGTGGTACGAGCAGTACTTC.

The chain links TRBV28 to TRBJ1-1; D not resolved. CDR1 MDHEN and CDR2 SYDVKM come from the germline V gene. The CDR3 loop spans 14 amino acids. Deletions cut 2 bases from V and 1 base from J, with 8 bases between. CDR3 in amino acids: CASSLRESNTEAFF. Written as DNA, the CDR3 is TGTGCCAGCAGTTTACGGGAGTCGAACACTGAAGCTTTCTTT.

V gene TRBV11-2 combines with J gene TRBJ2-1; tentatively, D is TRBD1 or TRBD2 (5 bases each). The CDR3 sequence is 17 residues long. V lost 3 bases, J lost 0 bases, and 15 bases lay in between. Germline V CDR1 and CDR2: SGHAT, FQNNGV. The CDR3 nucleotides are TGTGCCAGCAGCTTGGGGTGGGGGATAAGCTCCTACAATGAGCAGTTCTTC. As protein: CASSLGWGISSYNEQFF.

This rearrangement joins TRBV28 to TRBJ1-1; 12 positions agree with TRBD1. V shed 6 bases and J 11 bases; nucleotides not matched to a gene: 4. This CDR3 region has 12 residues. Germline-derived CDR1 and CDR2 are MDHEN and SYDVKM. CDR3 loop: CASSGTGGWAFF. DNA for the CDR3: TGTGCCAGCAGCGGGACAGGGGGCTGGGCTTTCTTT. Complete variable domain (other parts from reference TRBV28 and TRBJ1-1): DVKVTQSSRYLVKRTGEKVFLECVQDMDHENMFWYRQDPGLGLRLIYFSYDVKMKEKGDIPEGYSVSREKKERFSLILESASTNQTSMYLCASSGTGGWAFFGQGTRLTVV.

In DNA form, the CDR3 reads TGTGCCAGCAGTTTAAGGAAGCAGAGACAGTTCTTC. Translation gives CASSLRKQRQFF. The rearrangement uses TRBV27 and TRBJ2-1, with unresolved D. Germline values: CDR1 MNHEY, CDR2 SMNVEV (reference sequence). The CDR3 has 12 residues. V dropped 2 bases and J dropped 13 bases, with 12 bases sitting between them.

This sequence joins TRBV19 and TRBJ2-7; 9 nucleotides line up with TRBD2. The CDR3 totals 14 residues. Germline assignment: CDR1 LNHDA and CDR2 SQIVND (reference sequence). V trimming: 5 bases; J trimming: 6 bases; junction bases outside the gene matches: 8. In DNA, the CDR3 is TGTGCCAGTAGTTGGGCTAGCGGGAACCGCGAGCAGTACTTC. Translating it yields CASSWASGNREQYF.

A remark on this clone: The sample contains more than one DNA sequence encoding this CDR3. The rearrangement joins TRBV7-9 to TRBJ2-7; D gene ambiguous. Trimming shortened V by 0 bases and J by 1 base, and 4 bases separated the two germline ends. The length of the CDR3 is 13 residues. Germline CDR1 and CDR2: SEHNR and FQNEAQ (reference sequence). CDR3 in DNA: TGTGCCAGCAGCTTAGCGAATTCCTACGAGCAGTACTTC. Translating it yields CASSLANSYEQYF. Full variable domain (remainder filled in from reference TRBV7-9 and TRBJ2-7): DTGVSQNPRHKITKRGQNVTFRCDPISEHNRLYWYRQTLGQGPEFLTYFQNEAQLEKSRLLSDRFSAERPKGSFSTLEIQRTEQGDSAMYLCASSLANSYEQYFGPGTRLTVT.

The rearrangement uses TRBV6-5 and TRBJ2-1; D gene ambiguous. Trimming took 0 bases from V and 4 from J, leaving 4 bases between them. The CDR3 contains 13 residues. Per germline, CDR1 MNHEY and CDR2 SVGAGI. The CDR3 DNA reads as TGTGCCAGCAGTTACTCGCCATACAATGAGCAGTTCTTC. Translating it yields CASSYSPYNEQFF.

The chain has TRBV28 and TRBJ2-1; 9 bases are a match to TRBD2. CDR1 is MDHEN, CDR2 SYDVKM, per germline. The CDR3 runs 15 residues. The trim removed 2 bases at V and 4 bases at J, leaving 3 bases unmatched. CDR3 in DNA: TGTGCCAGCAGTTTAGCTCTAGCGGGGTACAATGAGCAGTTCTTC. Protein: CASSLALAGYNEQFF.

This clone was observed a single time. The CDR3 here is CASSPQSGGEAFF. In DNA form, the CDR3 reads TGTGCCAGCAGCCCACAATCGGGCGGAGAAGCTTTCTTT. The genes are TRBV27 and TRBJ1-1; unclear D gene. The CDR3 is 13 residues long. V lost 6 bases and J 8 bases, leaving 16 bases between the germline ends. Germline V gene lookup returns CDR1 MNHEY and CDR2 SMNVEV (reference sequence).

There are a few counts of this clone. The V call is TRBV9, the J call TRBJ2-7; perhaps TRBD2 as D (5 bases). V lost 0 bases and J 0 bases, leaving 10 bases between the germline ends. Germline CDR1 and CDR2: SGDLS and YYNGEE. This CDR3 is built from 15 residues. The CDR3 protein is CASSVDSASSYEQYF. DNA of the CDR3: TGTGCCAGCAGCGTAGATAGCGCTAGCTCCTACGAGCAGTACTTC.

CDR3 DNA sequence: TGTGCCAGCAGCTCCCTAGCGGGAGGGCCTACAGATACGCAGTATTTT. It is translated as CASSSLAGGPTDTQYF. This sequence joins TRBV21-1 and TRBJ2-3; TRBD2 was called by the table and not checked on the DNA. TRBV21-1 is tagged as a pseudogene. This CDR3 has 16 amino acids.

The gene calls are TRBV27 and TRBJ2-5; D is uncertain. Germline V gene lookup returns CDR1 MNHEY and CDR2 SMNVEV (reference sequence). Trimming removed 9 bases at V and 5 bases at J, with 19 bases between. This CDR3 has 14 residues. The CDR3 loop is CASRPRALAETQYF. In DNA, the CDR3 is TGTGCCAGTCGGCCCCGGGCCCTTGCGGAGACCCAGTACTTC.

The V and J genes are TRBV19 and TRBJ2-1; 14 bases are shared with TRBD2. Looked up from germline, CDR1 is LNHDA and CDR2 is SQIVND (reference sequence). With 6 bases clipped from V and 4 bases from J, the junction kept 2 bases outside the gene matches. The CDR3 consists of 15 residues. Here the CDR3 DNA reads TGTGCCAGTAGAAGGACTAGCGGGGGGTACAATGAGCAGTTCTTC. Protein product: CASRRTSGGYNEQFF.

The chain is built from TRBV27 and TRBJ1-5; a weak D match, TRBD1 (5 bases). Per the germline V gene, CDR1 is MNHEY and CDR2 is SMNVEV (reference sequence). CDR3 length: 14 residues. V lost 3 bases and J lost 2, with 8 bases in between. The DNA of the CDR3 is TGTGCCAGCAGTTTGACAGTGGGCAATCAGCCCCAGCATTTT. It is translated as CASSLTVGNQPQHF.

The CDR3 loop is CASSILGNTEAFF. As DNA, the CDR3 is TGTGCCAGTAGTATACTAGGTAACACTGAAGCTTTCTTT. The J gene is TRBJ1-1, the V gene TRBV19, with D unclear. The CDR3 loop spans 13 amino acids. Germline values: CDR1 LNHDA, CDR2 SQIVND (reference sequence). Trimming left V 2 bases short and J 2 bases short, with 6 bases between.

The chain employs TRBV7-9 and TRBJ1-1; no definite D call. The CDR3 has 13 residues. V lost 5 bases and J lost 1, with 8 bases in between. Germline V gene data show CDR1 as SEHNR and CDR2 as FQNEAQ (reference sequence). The DNA of the CDR3 is TGTGCCAGCAGCCAGACACCGAACACTGAAGCTTTCTTT. This sequence encodes CASSQTPNTEAFF.

The rearrangement uses TRBV29-1 and TRBJ2-3; D could derive from TRBD1 or TRBD2 (5 bases each). Trimming shortened V by 0 bases and J by 1 base, and 14 bases separated the two germline ends. The CDR3 consists of 16 residues. Germline V gene data show CDR1 as SQVTM and CDR2 as ANQGSEA. CDR3 residues: CSVEDPGTARTDTQYF. CDR3 bases: TGCAGCGTTGAAGATCCGGGGACGGCTCGCACAGATACGCAGTATTTT.

The V gene is TRBV25-1, the J gene TRBJ1-1; D not certain. Deletions cut 2 bases from V and 5 bases from J, with 9 bases between. CDR1 is MGHDK, CDR2 SYGVNS, per germline. The CDR3 consists of 13 residues. Written as DNA, the CDR3 is TGTGCCAGCAGTGAACAGGCGATTACTGAAGCTTTCTTT. Its translation is CASSEQAITEAFF. The complete variable domain, with remaining parts taken from reference TRBV25-1 and TRBJ1-1, reads EADIYQTPRYLVIGTGKKITLECSQTMGHDKMYWYQQDPGMELHLIHYSYGVNSTEKGDLSSESTVSRIRTEHFPLTLESARPSHTSQYLCASSEQAITEAFFGQGTRLTVV.

By share, this clone ranks as large. The J gene is TRBJ2-7, the V gene TRBV5-6; 13 nucleotides line up with TRBD2. Trimming at V came to 3 bases and at J to 4 bases, leaving 10 bases not matched to a gene. Germline CDR1 reads SGHDT; CDR2 reads YYEEEE. CDR3 length equals 17 residues. Here the CDR3 reads CASSWWTSGRLVYEQYF. The CDR3 DNA sequence: TGTGCCAGCAGCTGGTGGACTAGCGGGAGATTGGTGTACGAGCAGTACTTC.

The chain joins TRBV30 to TRBJ1-1; D not certain. Germline CDR1 GTSNPN, CDR2 SVGIG (reference sequence). The CDR3 runs 11 residues. V dropped 6 bases and J dropped 7 bases, with 12 bases sitting between them. The CDR3 nucleotides read TGTGCCTGTTCCGGGTTAGTTGAAGCTTTCTTT. This codes for CACSGLVEAFF.

This rearrangement joins TRBV19 to TRBJ2-7; 10 nucleotides align to TRBD1. Looked up from germline, CDR1 is LNHDA and CDR2 is SQIVND (reference sequence). V lost 5 bases, J lost 3 bases, and 4 bases stayed unmatched. This CDR3 is built from 14 residues. The CDR3 bases are TGTGCCAGTAGTGTGACAGGGGGCATCTACGAGCAGTACTTC. Translated: CASSVTGGIYEQYF.

The chain couples TRBV5-4 to TRBJ2-1; tentative D call: TRBD2 (5 bases). Germline V gene sequence: CDR1 SGHNT, CDR2 YYREEE (reference sequence). The length of the CDR3 is 17 residues. The V and J ends lost 3 bases and 0 bases respectively, with 16 bases between them. For the CDR3, the DNA is TGTGCCAGCAGCTCAAGCGGTCCCTTTAGCTCCTACAATGAGCAGTTCTTC. It yields the protein CASSSSGPFSSYNEQFF.

J is TRBJ2-7 and V is TRBV30; D is undetermined. Germline V gives CDR1 GTSNPN, CDR2 SVGIG (reference sequence). Trimming cost V 0 bases and J 1 base, with 19 bases left between them. The length of the CDR3 is 17 residues. The CDR3 spells CAWSVRLSQKLSYEQYF. As DNA, the CDR3 is TGTGCCTGGAGTGTAAGGTTGAGCCAAAAACTATCCTACGAGCAGTACTTC.

The chain combines TRBV7-3 with TRBJ1-2; D is possibly TRBD1 (5 bases). The germline V and J ends were trimmed by 1 base and 3 bases, with 9 bases remaining between them. This CDR3 is built from 14 residues. The germline V gene has CDR1 SGHTA and CDR2 FQGTGA. Here the CDR3 DNA reads TGTGCCAGCAGCTTAAGTCCGGGGGACTATGGCTACACCTTC. As protein: CASSLSPGDYGYTF.

The rearrangement uses TRBV27 and TRBJ1-5; D may be TRBD1 (6 bases). Germline V gene sequence: CDR1 MNHEY, CDR2 SMNVEV (reference sequence). Trimming left V 3 bases short and J 1 base short, with 7 bases between. The CDR3 is 14 residues long. The CDR3 loop is CASSFRGSNQPQHF. CDR3 nucleotides: TGTGCCAGCAGTTTCAGGGGAAGCAATCAGCCCCAGCATTTT.

This clone was counted a single time. The chain combines TRBV7-8 with TRBJ2-1, with D perhaps matching TRBD2 (6 bases). This CDR3 is built from 12 residues. Per germline, CDR1 SGHVS and CDR2 FQNEAQ. The CDR3 DNA follows: TGTGCTAGTGGGGACTTTGTTAATGAGCAGTTCTTC. Its translation: CASGDFVNEQFF.